Each of the 20 T cell receptor beta chains below was sequenced from the same sample in a study of T cell clusters in autoimmune cytopenias. TRB amplification used 250 ng of peripheral blood genomic DNA. TRB rearrangements were amplified by touch-down multiplex PCR with mixed TRB-A/B primers. Following a re-call of the multiplex PCR reads, TCRdb has one entry per CDR3 protein and lacks DNA. The sample table sets out 7,000 or so distinct CDR3 sequences. These data were also reused for a study on T cell repertoires in aging, cancer and after chemotherapy.

The sample consisted of peripheral blood. All receptors derive from a human donor in good health.

This sequence joins TRBV12-3 or TRBV12-4 and TRBJ2-3; the TCRdb call, TRBD1, lacks DNA for checking. CDR3 length: 18 residues. CDR3 in amino acids: CASSFGGGLTISTDTQYF.

The rearrangement joins TRBV7-9 to TRBJ1-6; TCRdb proposes TRBD1, but this gene call is untestable without DNA. CDR1 and CDR2 (germline): SEHNR, FQNEAQ (reference sequence). This CDR3 has 14 amino acids. The CDR3 sequence is CASSTQGQGTPLHF.

The chain uses TRBV5-6 and TRBJ2-7; without DNA, the TCRdb call of TRBD2 cannot be checked. Germline V gene sequence: CDR1 SGHDT, CDR2 YYEEEE. This CDR3 has 15 residues. The CDR3 region is CASSQALAGAYEQYF.

J is TRBJ2-7 and V is TRBV5-5; without DNA, the TCRdb call of TRBD1 cannot be checked. Looked up from germline, CDR1 is SGHKS and CDR2 is YYEKEE (reference sequence). The CDR3 totals 18 residues. The CDR3 loop reads CASSLAPGGQGAYNEQYF.

This clonotype is identified as medium-sized from frequency. The chain carries TRBV29-1 and TRBJ1-2. CDR1 SQVTM and CDR2 ANQGSEA come from the germline V gene. This CDR3 is 13 amino acids long. This CDR3 reads CSVVSRVDYGYTF.

The chain couples TRBV12-3 or TRBV12-4 to TRBJ2-7; no DNA is available, so the TRBD1 call from TCRdb remains unchecked. This CDR3 is built from 14 residues. CDR3 loop: CASSPHGGSYEQYF.

Judged by frequency, this clonotype is medium-sized. This chain joins TRBV29-1 and TRBJ2-1; the D gene TCRdb calls, TRBD1, cannot be checked with no DNA. Germline V gene sequence: CDR1 SQVTM, CDR2 ANQGSEA. The CDR3 totals 16 residues. CDR3 in amino acids: CSVQLTGTSSYNEQFF.

In terms of frequency, this clonotype is medium-sized. V is TRBV5-6 and J is TRBJ2-3. Germline lookup yields CDR1 SGHDT and CDR2 YYEEEE. CDR3 length: 13 amino acids. CDR3 amino acids: CASSLGLGDTQYF.

This sequence joins TRBV5-6 and TRBJ2-5. Germline V lookup: CDR1 SGHDT, CDR2 YYEEEE. CDR3 length: 17 residues. This chain's CDR3 is CASSYDLAGSIQETQYF. The whole variable domain, remainder taken from reference TRBV5-6 and TRBJ2-5, is DAGVTQSPTHLIKTRGQQVTLRCSPKSGHDTVSWYQQALGQGPQFIFQYYEEEERQRGNFPDRFSGHQFPNYSSELNVNALLLGDSALYLCASSYDLAGSIQETQYFGPGTRLLVL.

The chain is built from TRBV15 and TRBJ1-2. Looked up from germline, CDR1 is LNHNV and CDR2 is YYDKDF (reference sequence). CDR3 length: 15 residues. CDR3 protein: CATSVQDVGFGGYTF.

This clonotype counts as medium-sized by frequency. The chain links TRBV19 to TRBJ2-1; without DNA, the TCRdb call of TRBD1 cannot be checked. CDR1 and CDR2 from the germline V gene are LNHDA and SQIVND (reference sequence). The CDR3 runs 14 residues. CDR3 residues: CASSIVGGYNEQFF.

The chain couples TRBV5-5 to TRBJ1-5; TCRdb's D call, TRBD1, is unchecked because there is no DNA. The CDR3 runs to 20 residues. Germline-derived CDR1 and CDR2 are SGHKS and YYEKEE (reference sequence). CDR3 region: CASSSNINRDRVVTNQPQHF.

This chain joins TRBV27 and TRBJ2-1; TCRdb's D call, TRBD2, is unchecked because there is no DNA. CDR1 and CDR2 (germline): MNHEY, SMNVEV (reference sequence). The CDR3 runs to 15 residues. The CDR3 spells CASRQGLAGYNEQFF.

V gene TRBV27 combines with J gene TRBJ2-3. There are 14 residues in the CDR3. Looked up from germline, CDR1 is MNHEY and CDR2 is SMNVEV (reference sequence). The CDR3 reads CASSLFQSTDTQYF.

This clonotype shows up as medium-sized by frequency. The rearrangement links TRBV6-1 to TRBJ2-7. CDR3 length: 13 residues. CDR1 and CDR2 from the germline V gene are MNHNS and SASEGT. The CDR3 here is CASSGAQSGEQYF.

This clonotype is deemed medium-sized by its frequency. The chain employs TRBV6-5 and TRBJ2-1; TCRdb calls TRBD1, which cannot be checked without DNA. Germline V gives CDR1 MNHEY, CDR2 SVGAGI. CDR3 length equals 16 residues. The CDR3 loop reads CASSYSRRGADNEQFF.

The chain links TRBV7-9 to TRBJ2-5; TCRdb reports TRBD2, a call that lacks DNA to check it against. Germline-derived CDR1 and CDR2 are SEHNR and FQNEAQ (reference sequence). The CDR3 is 17 residues long. Here the CDR3 reads CASSPKPSGLAGETQYF.

Measured by frequency, this clonotype is large (0.1 to 1%). The gene calls are TRBV29-1 and TRBJ2-5. The CDR3 sequence is 11 residues long. Germline V gene lookup returns CDR1 SQVTM and CDR2 ANQGSEA. The CDR3 sequence is CSVTQLETQYF.

The chain combines TRBV5-4 with TRBJ2-3. The length of the CDR3 is 15 residues. The germline V gene encodes CDR1 SGHNT and CDR2 YYREEE (reference sequence). CDR3 sequence: CASSLAFPSTDTQYF.

This clonotype counts as medium-sized by frequency. This sequence joins TRBV19 and TRBJ2-3; the TRBD2 assignment by TCRdb is unverifiable without DNA. CDR1 is LNHDA and CDR2 is SQIVND in the germline V gene (reference sequence). CDR3 size: 18 residues. The CDR3 protein is CASSIGGWGGPSTDTQYF.